The source of this T cell receptor beta chain is a study of cytomegalovirus exposure and HLA in healthy donors. The germline V and J ends were trimmed by 3 bases and 6 bases, with 6 bases remaining between them. The CDR3 is 12 amino acids. Looked up from germline, CDR1 is LNHNV and CDR2 is YYDKDF (reference sequence). PCR used 60 Vbeta primers and 13 Jbeta primers. Sequenced by immunoSEQ multiplex PCR; TCRdb stores in-frame clones only, minus some. There are under 150,000 clones in the sample; roughly 84% occur only once, and 1.5% to 2% lies in the top ten. The sample comprised PBMCs. V is TRBV15 and J is TRBJ2-1; D not resolved. This receptor was identified in a boy between 10 and 17 years old in good health and CMV-seronegative. The CDR3 loop is CATSRSGNEQFF. The CDR3 DNA sequence: TGTGCCACCAGCAGGAGTGGCAATGAGCAGTTCTTC.